This TCR beta chain was identified during a study of T cells after yellow fever vaccination. It was through 5'RACE template switching that TCR cDNA was made, with a universal primer site and UMIs added. TCRdb reanalysed the 5' RACE reads using MiXCR and keeps one entry per CDR3 protein. The data contain about 130,000 distinct CDR3 sequences, 8% to 10% of them singletons. Study-level points and caveats: The CD4 and CD8 compartments had a small share of their clonotypes in common.

The CDR3 has 13 residues. V was pared by 2 bases and J by 13 bases, with 18 bases between. The germline V gene encodes CDR1 SGHKS and CDR2 YYEKEE (reference sequence). Worth noting for this clonotype: Its cognate antigen is unknown.

The sample here was CD8+ T cells sorted from PBMCs, taken on the day of the yellow fever booster vaccination. This receptor was identified in a man younger than 35 who received the YFV17D yellow fever vaccine. The chain combines TRBV5-5 with TRBJ1-2; D remains ambiguous. The CDR3 protein is CASSFTGTEKGTF. The CDR3 coding sequence is TGTGCCAGCAGCTTCACGGGCACAGAGAAGGGCACCTTC.